A single sample is the source of the 31 T cell receptor beta chains below, sequenced in a study of blood T cell repertoires in COVID-19. The repertoire was sequenced with immunoSEQ multiplex PCR; TCRdb's copy has only in-frame clones and lacks some. The sample lists about 280,000 clones; around 87% were seen once. What was sequenced was PBMCs or T cells enriched from blood (not recorded which). These receptors were obtained from a woman between 18 and 29 years old with acute COVID-19.

The chain has TRBV18 and TRBJ2-3; D perhaps matches TRBD1 (5 bases). The CDR3 has 13 amino acids. Per germline, CDR1 KGHSH and CDR2 LQKENI. V was clipped by 6 bases and J by 4 bases, with 11 bases between them. The CDR3 DNA is TGTGCCAGCTCCAAGACAGCCCCAGATACGCAGTATTTT. Encoded protein: CASSKTAPDTQYF. The variable domain in full, with the rest retrieved from reference TRBV18 and TRBJ2-3, is NAGVMQNPRHLVRRRGQEARLRCSPMKGHSHVYWYRQLPEEGLKFMVYLQKENIIDESGMPKERFSAEFPKEGPSILRIQQVVRGDSAAYFCASSKTAPDTQYFGPGTRLTVL.

The rearrangement links TRBV28 to TRBJ2-7, with 12 nucleotides matching TRBD2. The germline gives CDR1 MDHEN, CDR2 SYDVKM. After removal of 2 bases from V and 0 bases from J, the junction contained 2 bases not matched to a gene. This CDR3 comprises 16 residues. The CDR3 bases are TGTGCCAGCAGTTTAGGACTAGCGGGACTCTCCTACGAGCAGTACTTC. The encoded protein is CASSLGLAGLSYEQYF.

The genes are TRBV9 and TRBJ2-5, with TRBD1 matching over 8 bases. The V and J ends lost 2 bases and 4 bases, in that order; junction bases with no gene match: 4. The CDR3 totals 14 residues. CDR1 and CDR2 from the germline V gene are SGDLS and YYNGEE. CDR3 DNA: TGTGCCAGCAGCGTCCAGGGGGCCGTAGAGACCCAGTACTTC. Amino acids: CASSVQGAVETQYF.

V is TRBV5-1 and J is TRBJ2-5, with a weak D call TRBD1 (6 bases). This CDR3 is 16 amino acids long. Trimming cost V 3 bases and J 0 bases, with 15 bases left between them. CDR1 and CDR2 from the germline V gene are SGHRS and YFSETQ. CDR3 nucleotide sequence: TGCGCCAGCAGCTATAATCCGGGACAACACCAAGAGACCCAGTACTTC. Its translation is CASSYNPGQHQETQYF.

The chain uses TRBV5-1 and TRBJ1-1; maybe TRBD1 (5 bases). This CDR3 is 17 amino acids long. The germline V and J ends were trimmed by 0 bases and 3 bases, with 18 bases remaining between them. Germline assignment: CDR1 SGHRS and CDR2 YFSETQ. Here the CDR3 DNA reads TGCGCCAGCAGCTTGGTTGGGGTTGGACATCTGGACACTGAAGCTTTCTTT. This translates into CASSLVGVGHLDTEAFF. Supplemented by reference TRBV5-1 and TRBJ1-1, the full variable domain reads KAGVTQTPRYLIKTRGQQVTLSCSPISGHRSVSWYQQTPGQGLQFLFEYFSETQRNKGNFPGRFSGRQFSNSRSEMNVSTLELGDSALYLCASSLVGVGHLDTEAFFGQGTRLTVV.

V is TRBV5-6 and J is TRBJ1-2, with a possible D match to TRBD1 (6 bases). Germline assignment: CDR1 SGHDT and CDR2 YYEEEE. The CDR3 totals 13 residues. Trimming took 1 base from V and 6 from J, leaving 10 bases between them. CDR3 region: CASSLWTADGYTF. CDR3 nucleotide sequence: TGTGCCAGCAGCTTGTGGACAGCTGATGGCTACACCTTC.

The CDR3 is CASSLVAGSYEQYF. The CDR3, as DNA: TGCGCCAGCAGCTTGGTGGCGGGGAGCTACGAGCAGTACTTC. The chain combines TRBV5-1 with TRBJ2-7; D might be TRBD2 (6 bases). The V end lost 0 bases, the J end lost 3 bases, and 10 bases lay between the germline ends. This CDR3 has 14 amino acids. Germline CDR1 and CDR2: SGHRS and YFSETQ.

The chain uses TRBV7-8 and TRBJ1-2, with D perhaps matching TRBD1 (6 bases). Trimming shortened V by 1 base and J by 4 bases, and 19 bases separated the two germline ends. The length of the CDR3 is 17 residues. CDR1 and CDR2 from the germline V gene are SGHVS and FQNEAQ. CDR3 in DNA: TGTGCCAGCAGCTTAGGAGTAGCAGGGGACGCTGCCTATGGCTACACCTTC. Amino acid sequence: CASSLGVAGDAAYGYTF.

The rearrangement joins TRBV28 to TRBJ1-6, with a tentative D call TRBD1 (5 bases). This CDR3 contains 17 residues. CDR1 and CDR2 from the germline V gene are MDHEN and SYDVKM. Trimming removed 2 bases from V and 3 bases from J, with 14 bases in between. In DNA form, the CDR3 reads TGTGCCAGCAGTTTAGAGGCAGGGAACGTCTATAATTCACCCCTCCACTTT. It is translated as CASSLEAGNVYNSPLHF.

The genes are TRBV4-3 and TRBJ1-4; D unresolved. The CDR3 contains 15 residues. Germline loops: CDR1 LGHNA, CDR2 YSLEER. V was pared by 4 bases and J by 7 bases, with 16 bases between. DNA of the CDR3: TGCGCCAGCAGCCGCCTGCTCGAGAGGAGTGAAAAACTGTTTTTT. This encodes CASSRLLERSEKLFF.

The gene calls are TRBV24-1 and TRBJ2-2; TRBD2 aligns across 7 bases. The CDR3 length is 15 residues. In germline, CDR1 is KGHDR, CDR2 SFDVKD. V dropped 9 bases and J dropped 8; count of bases not matched to a gene: 14. The CDR3 protein is CATRDKAGVPGELFF. The CDR3 nucleotides are TGTGCCACCCGAGACAAGGCGGGAGTTCCGGGGGAGCTGTTTTTT.

The rearrangement uses TRBV30 and TRBJ1-5; D gene unclear. V lost 3 bases to trimming and J lost 9 bases, with 18 bases between them. CDR1 GTSNPN and CDR2 SVGIG come from the germline V gene (reference sequence). This CDR3 has 14 amino acids. The CDR3 here is CAWSEDGRERPQHF. CDR3 DNA sequence: TGTGCCTGGAGCGAGGACGGGAGAGAAAGGCCCCAGCATTTT.

The chain uses TRBV14 and TRBJ2-3; the D gene is possibly TRBD2 (6 bases). Germline V gene sequence: CDR1 SGHDN, CDR2 FVKESK. Trimming removed 2 bases at V and 0 bases at J, with 18 bases between. This CDR3 has 18 residues. The CDR3 sequence is CASSQLQAGGISTDTQYF. The CDR3 DNA is TGTGCCAGCAGCCAACTCCAAGCAGGCGGGATTAGCACAGATACGCAGTATTTT.

The V and J genes are TRBV9 and TRBJ2-7, with TRBD1 identical over 10 bases. The CDR3 has 15 residues. V lost 4 bases and J lost 5; bases outside the gene matches: 9. Looked up from germline, CDR1 is SGDLS and CDR2 is YYNGEE. This CDR3 reads CASSQRTGGFNEQYF. The CDR3 DNA follows: TGTGCCAGCAGCCAACGGACAGGGGGATTCAACGAGCAGTACTTC.

This clone was counted between two and nine times. The chain employs TRBV7-9 and TRBJ2-1, with 13 bases fitting TRBD2. The CDR3 contains 18 residues. The germline CDR1 and CDR2 sequences are SEHNR and FQNEAQ (reference sequence). Trimming cost V 3 bases and J 8 bases; bases outside gene matches: 13. The chain's CDR3 is CASSFTGTSGASSDEQFF. In DNA form, the CDR3 reads TGTGCCAGCAGCTTCACCGGGACTAGCGGGGCATCATCGGATGAGCAGTTCTTC.

The chain has TRBV18 and TRBJ1-6; 9 bases are a match to TRBD1. V lost 1 base, J lost 10 bases, and 23 bases stayed unmatched. Germline loops: CDR1 KGHSH, CDR2 LQKENI. The CDR3 runs 21 residues. CDR3 protein: CASSPLPPRPGQGGPGSPLHF. The CDR3 DNA follows: TGTGCCAGCTCACCACTCCCCCCCAGACCGGGACAGGGAGGCCCTGGGTCACCCCTCCACTTT.

This clone was picked up a small number of times. This sequence joins TRBV7-9 and TRBJ2-1, with 10 bases fitting TRBD1. The CDR3 is 14 amino acids. Germline values: CDR1 SEHNR, CDR2 FQNEAQ (reference sequence). The V gene end was trimmed by 3 bases and the J gene end by 5 bases; junction bases not matched to a gene: 1. CDR3 coding DNA: TGTGCCAGCAGCTTGGGGACAGGGGACAATGAGCAGTTCTTC. It is translated as CASSLGTGDNEQFF. The complete variable domain, with remaining parts taken from reference TRBV7-9 and TRBJ2-1, reads DTGVSQNPRHKITKRGQNVTFRCDPISEHNRLYWYRQTLGQGPEFLTYFQNEAQLEKSRLLSDRFSAERPKGSFSTLEIQRTEQGDSAMYLCASSLGTGDNEQFFGPGTRLTVL.

CDR3 in amino acids: CASSLVPGTGGNEKLFF. CDR3 coding DNA: TGTGCCAGCAGTTTAGTTCCCGGGACAGGGGGGAATGAAAAACTGTTTTTT. The rearrangement links TRBV27 to TRBJ1-4, with 11 bases that match TRBD1. J lost 5 bases, V lost 2 bases, and 7 bases had no gene match. CDR1 and CDR2 (germline): MNHEY, SMNVEV (reference sequence). This CDR3 is built from 17 residues.

The CDR3 DNA is TGTGCCAGCAGCTTAGACGGTCGGGATTTAGCGGGAGGAGGCTCCTACGAGCAGTACTTC. Residues: CASSLDGRDLAGGGSYEQYF. The J gene is TRBJ2-7, the V gene TRBV11-3; 10 positions match TRBD2. Per germline, CDR1 SGHNT and CDR2 YENEEA. V lost 0 bases, J lost 0 bases, and 14 bases stayed unmatched. CDR3 length equals 20 residues.

As regards this clone: This CDR3 is also generated by other DNA sequences in the sample. The chain employs TRBV24-1 and TRBJ2-1; weak D call: TRBD2 (6 bases). Trimming took 3 bases from V and 1 from J, leaving 12 bases between them. CDR1 and CDR2 from the germline V gene are KGHDR and SFDVKD. This CDR3 region has 16 residues. CDR3 sequence reads: CATSDAGTISYNEQFF. In nucleotides, the CDR3 is TGTGCCACCAGTGATGCGGGGACGATTTCCTACAATGAGCAGTTCTTC.

The chain recombines TRBV7-9 with TRBJ1-2; D remains unclear. V was trimmed by 2 bases and J by 14 bases, leaving 18 bases between them. CDR1 and CDR2 (germline): SEHNR, FQNEAQ (reference sequence). This CDR3 contains 13 residues. This CDR3 is CASSLFHWTGDTF. The CDR3 DNA reads TGTGCCAGCAGCTTATTCCATTGGACCGGGGATACCTTC.

The V and J genes are TRBV9 and TRBJ2-7; 12 nucleotides line up with TRBD2. This CDR3 contains 15 residues. Trimming took 3 bases from V and 5 from J; bases not matched to a gene: 6. Germline V gene lookup returns CDR1 SGDLS and CDR2 YYNGEE. The CDR3 sequence is CASSATSGRAHEQYF. CDR3 DNA: TGTGCCAGCAGCGCGACTAGCGGGAGAGCCCACGAGCAGTACTTC.

V is TRBV30 and J is TRBJ1-5; 8 nucleotides align to TRBD1. Germline-derived CDR1 and CDR2 are GTSNPN and SVGIG (reference sequence). V was pared by 2 bases and J by 6 bases, with 6 bases of the junction left unmatched. The CDR3 has 14 residues. The CDR3 protein is CAWSWGQGAQPQHF. The CDR3 DNA follows: TGTGCCTGGAGTTGGGGGCAGGGGGCTCAGCCCCAGCATTTT.

The chain is built from TRBV5-1 and TRBJ2-7; 7 bases fit TRBD1. The CDR3 extends over 15 amino acids. Germline V gene data show CDR1 as SGHRS and CDR2 as YFSETQ. With V trimmed by 2 bases and J by 2 bases, 7 bases remained unmatched. Here the CDR3 reads CASSLGPTGTYEQYF. The DNA for the CDR3 is TGCGCCAGCAGCTTAGGGCCGACAGGGACCTACGAGCAGTACTTC.

The V call is TRBV4-3, the J call TRBJ2-1, with 7 positions matching TRBD2. Germline CDR1 is LGHNA and CDR2 is YSLEER. V lost 1 base and J lost 8; bases outside the gene matches: 8. The CDR3 has 15 residues. For the CDR3, the DNA is TGCGCCAGCAGCCAAGCCCTAACTAGCGAGGATGAGCAGTTCTTC. Translated: CASSQALTSEDEQFF.

The chain joins TRBV21-1 to TRBJ2-7; the D call TRBD2 from the table was never checked on the DNA. TRBV21-1 is a pseudogene locus. The CDR3 extends over 14 amino acids. This CDR3 is CASRKGGQFYEQYF. Here the CDR3 DNA reads TGTGCCAGCAGGAAGGGGGGGCAGTTTTACGAGCAGTACTTC.

In this sample, this clone turned up once. The rearrangement joins TRBV27 to TRBJ2-1; 8 nucleotides match TRBD2. Germline CDR1 reads MNHEY; CDR2 reads SMNVEV (reference sequence). CDR3 length: 14 amino acids. V gave up 4 bases and J gave up 9 bases; unmatched junction bases: 8. The CDR3 region is CASSSHSGTVEQFF. CDR3 DNA sequence: TGTGCCAGCAGTTCCCATAGCGGGACGGTTGAGCAGTTCTTC.

The V call is TRBV19, the J call TRBJ1-5; D possibly corresponds to TRBD1 (5 bases). Trimming took 3 bases from V and 3 from J, leaving 12 bases between them. Germline-derived CDR1 and CDR2 are LNHDA and SQIVND (reference sequence). CDR3 length: 15 residues. The CDR3 protein is CASSMVGTTNQPQHF. In DNA, the CDR3 is TGTGCCAGTAGTATGGTCGGGACTACCAATCAGCCCCAGCATTTT.

The chain is built from TRBV11-2 and TRBJ2-2, with 8 bases matching TRBD1. CDR1 is SGHAT and CDR2 is FQNNGV in the germline V gene. Trimming at V came to 0 bases and at J to 5 bases, leaving 11 bases not matched to a gene. The length of the CDR3 is 18 residues. CDR3 sequence: CASSLEQGAWAWTGELFF. The CDR3 DNA sequence: TGTGCCAGCAGCTTAGAGCAGGGGGCATGGGCGTGGACCGGGGAGCTGTTTTTT.

The chain employs TRBV12-5 and TRBJ2-3, with 12 bases that match TRBD2. Trimming took 6 bases from V and 0 from J; bases not matched to a gene: 4. Germline V gene data show CDR1 as LGHNT and CDR2 as FRNRAP. The CDR3 is made up of 16 amino acids. This CDR3 is CASGLGLAGSTDTQYF. Here the CDR3 DNA reads TGTGCTAGTGGGCTGGGACTAGCGGGCAGCACAGATACGCAGTATTTT.

In its sample, this clone was seen a few times. The gene calls are TRBV4-2 and TRBJ1-2; 8 nucleotides align to TRBD1. With V trimmed by 0 bases and J by 5 bases, 20 bases remained unmatched. Per the germline V gene, CDR1 is LGHNA and CDR2 is YNFKEQ. The CDR3 consists of 20 residues. The CDR3 spells CASSQDSFGVAGGVNYGYTF. Written as DNA, the CDR3 is TGTGCCAGCAGCCAAGATAGCTTTGGTGTGGCAGGGGGCGTTAATTATGGCTACACCTTC.